This TCR beta chain was sequenced for a study of blood T cell repertoires in COVID-19. Study details: Sample material is recorded as cDNA or gDNA derived from T cells, B-cell-depleted T cells, or PBMCs.

V lost 6 bases, J lost 6 bases, and 11 bases stayed unmatched. Germline-derived CDR1 and CDR2 are SNHLY and FYNNEI. The CDR3 has 16 residues. Measured with immunoSEQ multiplex PCR; TCRdb has only the in-frame clones, and not every one. Among around 340,000 clones listed, approximately 91% were seen once. Enrolled through a virtual design, the participants were between about 18 and 100 years of age and came from about two dozen US areas. Clinical histories supplied by participants themselves formed the basis of cohort assignment. Within 2 weeks before study entry, exposed participants met a COVID-19 case.

The V call is TRBV2, the J call TRBJ1-6, with 7 nucleotides matching TRBD1. The specimen sequenced was PBMCs or T cells enriched from blood (not recorded which). The clonotype comes from a woman in her twenties or thirties who had been exposed to COVID-19. The CDR3 is CASSEQGPMANSPLHF. The CDR3 DNA reads TGTGCCAGCAGCGAACAGGGGCCAATGGCTAATTCACCCCTCCACTTT.